This T cell receptor beta chain originates from a study of spatial heterogeneity in lung cancer (dated by TCRdb to the late 2010s). Some background on the complete study: Beta-chain transcripts were consistently detected in greater numbers than alpha-chain transcripts, which likely reflected higher beta-chain transcript abundance. In the raw uncorrected reads, each unique combination of TCR and UMI appeared on average more than ten times. In non-small cell lung cancer, the study quantitatively compared TCR alpha and beta repertoires across several tumor regions, matched nontumor lung, and blood. The study linked features of the TCR repertoire to counts of nonsynonymous mutations, which were determined by whole-exome sequencing of tumor tissue. At surgery, both alpha and beta chains were TCR-sequenced in under 250 tumor regions, fewer than 85 matched nontumor lung samples and 50 to 60 PBMC samples. Study-level results and caveats: Confirming at a functional level the hypothesis that regional TCRs recognize regional mutations was considered to require additional single-cell paired TCR alpha and beta sequencing. Ubiquitous expanded tumor TCRs showed up in blood more often at tumor resection than at routine follow-up.

About this clonotype itself: No cognate antigen has been identified for it. At one end, the junction sequence differs from germline, possibly due to a read error.

Interpreted using the paper, the time point label stands for: sample taken at primary tumor resection. Without any cell sorting, TCR sequencing was performed on whole RNA extracted either from tumor and nontumor lung tissue or from cryopreserved PBMC samples. Samples were obtained from about 69 patients with early-stage, untreated non-small cell lung cancer from the lung TRACERx cohort. Only patients for whom sufficient RNA was available from at least two tumor regions were selected for TCR sequencing. The library was obtained by 5' RACE. For sequencing, a NextSeq 500 was employed. In the TCR library protocol, a unique molecular identifier was attached to each TCR cDNA molecule so that PCR and sequencing errors could be corrected. As for the original processing: TCR identification, UMI-based error correction and CDR3 extraction were all carried out with Decombinator tools. Expanded TCRs were defined as those above a frequency of 2 per 1,000, corresponding to the top 1% of the tumor frequency distribution. Renyi diversity was calculated using the R vegan package after each repertoire was subsampled 100 times to 5,000 TCRs. To build CDR3 similarity networks, amino acid triplet string-kernel similarity was used, and CDR3s were connected when their pairwise similarity was above 0.82. The public reads were reanalyzed by TCRdb: fastp trimming at Q25, MiXCR alignment, in-frame beta chains only. Identical CDR3 proteins give one entry, which carries the most common genes and DNA. The V and J calls were not made by the authors but by TCRdb's processing. The sample table lists about 92,000 distinct CDR3 sequences, about 12% of them with a count of one. Of the sample, about 38% falls within the top ten clones.

From cysteine to phenylalanine, the CDR3 is 15 amino acids long. Of the read, only the CDR3 DNA is kept; its 45 bases are in frame from base 1. As encoded in the germline V gene (reference sequence), CDR1 is SSHAT while CDR2 is FNYEAQ. The chain was built from TRBV7-7 and TRBJ2-1, and 8 bases in between align with TRBD1. The sequence derives from a male donor with early-stage non-small cell lung cancer. Sequencing was performed on PBMCs, taken at surgery. The DNA sequence reads TGTGCTAGCAGCTTAGTAACAGGGGGATATAATGAGCAGTTCTTC. Its coded protein is CASSLVTGGYNEQFF. Here the CDR3 is joined to the reference TRBV7-7 and TRBJ2-1 genes, and the full variable domain is: GAGVSQSPRYKVTKRGQDVTLRCDPISSHATLYWYQQALGQGPEFLTYFNYEAQPDKSGLPSDRFSAERPEGSISTLTIQRTEQRDSAMYRCASSLVTGGYNEQFFGPGTRLTVL.